A selection of T cell receptor beta chains follows, all from one sample in a study of cytomegalovirus exposure and HLA in healthy donors. Libraries were prepared by immunoSEQ multiplex PCR; TCRdb keeps only in-frame clonotypes and omits some of them. The sample includes about 140,000 clones, approximately 80% seen only once; the top ten take under 4.5%. Sequencing was carried out using PBMCs. The receptors were sampled from a man aged 18 to 29 in good health and CMV-seronegative. Each CDR3 is given with its conserved first and last residue. The D gene is left open where the match is weak. Not every row has a clone size; where given, it reads once, few, many or a size class.

>.|TRBJ1-6|few|TRBV30|15
TGTGCCTGGAAACCTGACACCTCTGGGAATTCACCCCTCCACTTT
CAWKPDTSGNSPLHF
>TRBD2|TRBJ2-5|.|TRBV29-1|16
TGCAGCGTTGATATACCTAGCGGGAGGTATCAAGAGACCCAGTACTTC
CSVDIPSGRYQETQYF
>.|TRBJ1-2|.|TRBV18|13
TGTGCCAGCTCAATAAACTCAGGATGGGGCTACACCTTC
CASSINSGWGYTF
>.|TRBJ2-1|.|TRBV18|16
TGTGCCAGCTCACCACGGGAGCCGTCCCTGTACAATGAGCAGTTCTTC
CASSPREPSLYNEQFF
>.|TRBJ2-7|.|TRBV2|13
TGTGCCAGCACTACGACAGAATTCTCCGAGCAGTACTTC
CASTTTEFSEQYF
>.|TRBJ2-3|.|TRBV5-1|13
TGCGCCAGCACATTAACAGGAATAGATACGCAGTATTTT
CASTLTGIDTQYF
>.|TRBJ2-5|.|TRBV7-9|13
TGTTCCAGCAGCTTGTCAGACCAAGAGACCCAGTACTTC
CSSSLSDQETQYF
>.|TRBJ1-5|.|TRBV2|15
TGTGCCAGCAGTCGAGGGTGGCAGAGCAATCAGCCCCAGCATTTT
CASSRGWQSNQPQHF
>TRBD1|TRBJ2-1|.|TRBV5-1|14
TGCGCCAGCAGCTTTCAGGGGGAGTACAATGAGCAGTTCTTC
CASSFQGEYNEQFF
>TRBD2|TRBJ2-7|.|TRBV19|21
TGTGCCAGCCTGTACATGGGACCCGGGACTAGCGGGAAGTCAGGGAACTACGAGCAGTACTTC
CASLYMGPGTSGKSGNYEQYF
>.|TRBJ2-7|.|TRBV7-2|19
TGTGCCAGCAGCCTACAGCGGTTACGACCGGGCGCGAGGGCCTACGAGCAGTACTTC
CASSLQRLRPGARAYEQYF
>TRBD2|TRBJ2-3|.|TRBV13|14
TGTGCCAGCAGTTCGGACCCGGGAGGGGATACGCAGTATTTT
CASSSDPGGDTQYF
>.|TRBJ1-1|.|TRBV27|14
TGTGCCAGCAGTTTGACGACAGCGAACACTGAAGCTTTCTTT
CASSLTTANTEAFF
>TRBD1|TRBJ2-7|once|TRBV7-2|15
TGTGCCAGCAGCTCGCTAGGGGGCCTGGACTACGAGCAGTACTTC
CASSSLGGLDYEQYF
>.|TRBJ1-1|.|TRBV5-1|14
TGCGCCAGCAGCTTGGGGTACAGCCAAAGTGAAGCTTTCTTT
CASSLGYSQSEAFF